Presented here are 16 T cell receptor beta chains from one specimen sequenced in a study of blood T cell repertoires in COVID-19. Assay: immunoSEQ multiplex PCR; the TCRdb copy retains only in-frame clones and omits some. The sample lists 65,000 or so clones; approximately 84% were seen once. The sample was peripheral blood. The origin of the receptors is a human donor in a cohort sampled during active COVID-19.

This clone was found once. This same CDR3 is encoded by further DNA sequences in the sample. This sequence joins TRBV3-1 (or the pseudogene TRBV3-2) and TRBJ2-7, with TRBD1 matching 8 bases. This CDR3 has 15 residues. Germline V lookup: CDR1 LGHDT, CDR2 YNNKEL (reference sequence). J lost 4 bases, V lost 1 base, and 6 bases had no gene match. The CDR3 loop reads CASSQVPGGLYEQYF. The CDR3 nucleotides read TGTGCCAGCAGCCAAGTCCCAGGGGGCCTGTACGAGCAGTACTTC.

The chain couples TRBV18 to TRBJ2-1, with TRBD2 matching 8 bases. CDR1 is KGHSH, CDR2 LQKENI, per germline. The CDR3 spans 16 residues. V trimming: 3 bases; J trimming: 2 bases; junction bases outside the gene matches: 6. The CDR3 is CASSPGAGVAYNEQFF. CDR3 nucleotide sequence: TGTGCCAGCTCACCTGGAGCGGGAGTCGCCTACAATGAGCAGTTCTTC.

V gene TRBV5-5 combines with J gene TRBJ2-3; TRBD1 might be the D (6 bases). The CDR3 sequence is 15 residues long. The germline V gene encodes CDR1 SGHKS and CDR2 YYEKEE (reference sequence). Between the trimmed V and J ends, which lost 2 bases and 2 bases, there was a span of 12 bases. CDR3 sequence (DNA): TGTGCCAGCAGCTTCGGACAGATTTACACAGATACGCAGTATTTT. Translation gives CASSFGQIYTDTQYF.

This clone was seen a few times. The chain carries TRBV27 and TRBJ1-5; D gene uncertain. Germline CDR1 reads MNHEY; CDR2 reads SMNVEV (reference sequence). With 8 bases removed from V and 1 base from J, the gap between germline ends came to 9 bases. This CDR3 comprises 13 residues. Written as DNA, the CDR3 is TGTGCCAGCTCGAGGAGGAGCAATCAGCCCCAGCATTTT. Protein product: CASSRRSNQPQHF.

In its sample, this clone was seen a few times. The chain joins TRBV4-1 to TRBJ2-1; no clear D gene. This CDR3 spans 17 amino acids. The V gene lost 1 base and the J gene lost 4 bases, with 17 bases spanning the gap. CDR1 MGHRA and CDR2 YSYEKL come from the germline V gene. CDR3 residues: CASSQVVVPAAYNEQFF. The CDR3 DNA reads as TGCGCCAGCAGCCAAGTAGTGGTCCCTGCCGCGTACAATGAGCAGTTCTTC.

This clone was observed a single time. This chain links TRBV2 with TRBJ1-6; TRBD1 matches 11 bases. This CDR3 spans 16 amino acids. With 5 bases clipped from V and 9 bases from J, the junction kept 9 bases outside the gene matches. Germline V lookup: CDR1 SNHLY, CDR2 FYNNEI. The CDR3 loop reads CASSIGQGAYGSPLHF. CDR3 DNA: TGTGCCAGCAGTATCGGACAGGGGGCGTACGGTTCACCCCTCCACTTT.

The CDR3 DNA reads as TGTGCCAGCAGTGAAGTGTTTGCGGGTGGGACTGAAGCTTTCTTT. Residues: CASSEVFAGGTEAFF. The rearrangement links TRBV2 to TRBJ1-1; D gene unclear. The CDR3 is made up of 15 amino acids. V was trimmed by 1 base and J by 5 bases, leaving 14 bases between them. Germline V gene lookup returns CDR1 SNHLY and CDR2 FYNNEI.

The chain links TRBV5-1 to TRBJ2-1; TRBD1 matches at 7 bases. Germline V gene lookup returns CDR1 SGHRS and CDR2 YFSETQ. The CDR3 is made up of 15 amino acids. V gave up 5 bases and J gave up 0 bases; unmatched junction bases: 5. CDR3 nucleotides: TGCGCCAGCAGGAGACAGGGAAGCTCCTACAATGAGCAGTTCTTC. It codes for CASRRQGSSYNEQFF.

The chain links TRBV13 to TRBJ2-1; 11 bases are a match to TRBD2. CDR3 length: 15 residues. Trimming cost V 5 bases and J 3 bases; bases outside gene matches: 3. CDR1 and CDR2 (germline): PRHDT, FYEKMQ (reference sequence). DNA for the CDR3: TGTGCCAGCAGCGGGGGACTAGCGGTCTACAATGAGCAGTTCTTC. Residues: CASSGGLAVYNEQFF.

The chain carries TRBV5-1 and TRBJ2-3; 15 bases agree with TRBD2. The J segment lost 3 bases and the V segment lost 1 base, leaving 6 bases of the junction unmatched. CDR3 size: 18 residues. Germline V gives CDR1 SGHRS, CDR2 YFSETQ. The CDR3 loop reads CASSLQGLAGGWTDTQYF. CDR3 nucleotide sequence: TGCGCCAGCAGCTTGCAGGGACTAGCGGGAGGTTGGACAGATACGCAGTATTTT. Drawing the rest from reference TRBV5-1 and TRBJ2-3, the complete variable domain is KAGVTQTPRYLIKTRGQQVTLSCSPISGHRSVSWYQQTPGQGLQFLFEYFSETQRNKGNFPGRFSGRQFSNSRSEMNVSTLELGDSALYLCASSLQGLAGGWTDTQYFGPGTRLTVL.

This clone was seen just once. The J gene is TRBJ1-4, the V gene TRBV10-3; 8 bases match TRBD1. J was trimmed by 8 bases and V by 2 bases; bases with no gene match: 4. The germline CDR1 and CDR2 sequences are ENHRY and SYGVKD. The CDR3 is 14 residues long. In DNA, the CDR3 is TGTGCCATCAGTGAGCCGACAGGGGAGGAAAAACTGTTTTTT. Translated: CAISEPTGEEKLFF.

This clone has only a few counts. The V and J genes are TRBV27 and TRBJ2-1; TRBD1 might be the D (5 bases). V lost 3 bases to trimming and J lost 2 bases, with 11 bases between them. The CDR3 runs 15 residues. Germline loops: CDR1 MNHEY, CDR2 SMNVEV (reference sequence). The chain's CDR3 is CASSLKGLPYNEQFF. In DNA, the CDR3 is TGTGCCAGCAGTTTGAAGGGGCTCCCCTACAATGAGCAGTTCTTC.

The V call is TRBV30, the J call TRBJ2-7; TRBD2 matches 14 bases. The CDR3 covers 16 residues. Germline CDR1 GTSNPN, CDR2 SVGIG (reference sequence). V lost 5 bases, J lost 4 bases, and 10 bases stayed unmatched. DNA of the CDR3: TGTGCCTGGCACCCGGGACTAGCGGGGGTTCGGTACGAGCAGTACTTC. It yields the protein CAWHPGLAGVRYEQYF. Full variable domain (rest looked up from reference TRBV30 and TRBJ2-7): SQTIHQWPATLVQPVGSPLSLECTVEGTSNPNLYWYRQAAGRGLQLLFYSVGIGQISSEVPQNLSASRPQDRQFILSSKKLLLSDSGFYLCAWHPGLAGVRYEQYFGPGTRLTVT.

CDR3 coding DNA: TGTGCCAGCAGCCGGACAGGCTTCGACTATGGCTACACCTTC. This gives the protein CASSRTGFDYGYTF. The chain couples TRBV9 to TRBJ1-2; TRBD1 matches 7 bases. This CDR3 region has 14 residues. The V and J ends lost 4 bases and 3 bases, in that order; junction bases with no gene match: 6. Germline V gene lookup returns CDR1 SGDLS and CDR2 YYNGEE.

The rearrangement links TRBV5-1 to TRBJ1-2; 10 bases line up with TRBD1. V dropped 2 bases and J dropped 8; count of bases not matched to a gene: 6. The germline V gene encodes CDR1 SGHRS and CDR2 YFSETQ. The CDR3 is made up of 14 amino acids. This chain's CDR3 is CASSFVPTGGGYTF. CDR3 in DNA: TGCGCCAGCAGCTTTGTCCCGACAGGGGGCGGCTACACCTTC.

The chain has TRBV20-1 and TRBJ1-2; D may be TRBD1 (6 bases). The germline V gene encodes CDR1 DFQATT and CDR2 SNEGSKA (reference sequence). The V end lost 6 bases, the J end lost 2 bases, and 7 bases lay between the germline ends. The CDR3 spans 11 residues. The CDR3 nucleotides are TGCAGTGCCCAGGGGAACTATGGCTACACCTTC. Translated, it gives CSAQGNYGYTF.